This TCR beta chain was identified during a study of T cell changes during pregnancy in multiple sclerosis. The CDR3 has 15 residues. V shed 5 bases, J shed 6 bases, and the junction held 8 bases outside the gene matches. Germline V CDR1 and CDR2: MNHNS, SASEGT. The protocol was immunoSEQ multiplex PCR, while the TCRdb copy is restricted to in-frame clones and leaves out a portion. The sample yields 75,000 to 95,000 clones, 89% seen once. Here the sequenced sample was peripheral blood, taken in the first trimester of pregnancy. The receptor was derived from a female donor in good health, enrolled as a control in a pregnancy study. The rearrangement links TRBV6-1 to TRBJ2-7; 12 positions match TRBD1. The CDR3 loop reads CASSWGQGAGGEQYF. CDR3 coding DNA: TGTGCCAGCAGTTGGGGACAGGGGGCTGGGGGCGAGCAGTACTTC.